This TCR beta chain stems from a study of metastatic and nonmetastatic thyroid tumors. Study-level background: Across peripheral blood and tumor or nodule tissue samples taken from malignant and benign thyroid patients, the repertoires were compared with one another.

Not a single patient had been given any form of treatment at any point before undergoing thyroid surgery. TCRdb re-analyzed the PCR reads through MiXCR. This table has 30,000 to 45,000 clones, about 27% appearing once. Trimming cost V 4 bases and J 6 bases, with 16 bases left between them. The CDR3 contains 15 residues. Per the germline V gene, CDR1 is SGHAT and CDR2 is FQNNGV. The TCR was taken from a male donor with papillary thyroid cancer or a benign thyroid nodule (not recorded which). Some clones in this sample may be carry-over from other donors' samples. This chain links TRBV11-2 with TRBJ2-1; the D gene is possibly TRBD1 (5 bases). Sequenced: blood. The CDR3 nucleotides are TGTGCCAGCAGCTCGGACAACGCCCTGTTCAATGAGCAGTTCTTC. This translates into CASSSDNALFNEQFF. The full variable domain, in which reference TRBV11-2 and TRBJ2-1 provide the parts outside the CDR3, is EAGVAQSPRYKIIEKRQSVAFWCNPISGHATLYWYQQILGQGPKLLIQFQNNGVVDDSQLPKDRFSAERLKGVDSTLKIQPAKLEDSAVYLCASSSDNALFNEQFFGPGTRLTVL.